This entry lists 16 T cell receptor beta chains sequenced from one sample in a study of blood T cell repertoires in COVID-19. Only in-frame clones appear in the TCRdb table, and some are missing; sequencing was by immunoSEQ multiplex PCR. Of some 41,000 clones in the sample, roughly 84% were seen once. Sequenced input: peripheral blood. The receptors come from a man in his fifties or sixties with active COVID-19.

This clone was recorded once. The chain carries TRBV28 and TRBJ1-2; TRBD1 matches at 10 bases. Germline CDR1 MDHEN, CDR2 SYDVKM. The CDR3 totals 14 residues. V was clipped by 4 bases and J by 6 bases; unmatched bases: 5. This CDR3 reads CASSSPGQGNGYTF. The CDR3 DNA sequence: TGTGCCAGCAGTTCCCCGGGACAGGGGAATGGCTACACCTTC.

This chain connects TRBV5-4 to TRBJ2-3; 9 nucleotides line up with TRBD2. V lost 4 bases to trimming and J lost 5 bases; unmatched junction nucleotides: 8. Germline V gene lookup returns CDR1 SGHNT and CDR2 YYREEE (reference sequence). CDR3 size: 15 residues. The DNA for the CDR3 is TGTGCCAGCAGCACCGCGGGAGGGCCCCGAGATACGCAGTATTTT. Translation gives CASSTAGGPRDTQYF.

V and J are TRBV9 and TRBJ2-3, with D perhaps TRBD2 (6 bases). The V gene lost 7 bases and the J gene lost 6 bases, with 18 bases spanning the gap. The CDR3 extends over 14 amino acids. The V gene's germline CDR1 is SGDLS and CDR2 YYNGEE. The chain's CDR3 is CASRGSGPSDTQYF. The CDR3 bases are TGTGCCAGCCGGGGGTCGGGCCCTTCGGATACGCAGTATTTT. The full variable domain, its missing parts supplied by reference TRBV9 and TRBJ2-3, is DSGVTQTPKHLITATGQRVTLRCSPRSGDLSVYWYQQSLDQGLQFLIQYYNGEERAKGNILERFSAQQFPDLHSELNLSSLELGDSALYFCASRGSGPSDTQYFGPGTRLTVL.

This chain uses TRBV19 with TRBJ1-5; D is possibly TRBD1 (6 bases). The CDR3 is 15 amino acids. Germline CDR1 LNHDA, CDR2 SQIVND (reference sequence). V was shortened by 4 bases and J by 6 bases, with 16 bases between the two germline ends. CDR3 nucleotides: TGTGCCAGTAGTAACGAGAACAGGGCCAGTCAGCCCCAGCATTTT. Translated: CASSNENRASQPQHF.

This chain joins TRBV13 and TRBJ1-2; TRBD1 agrees at 7 bases. This CDR3 spans 14 amino acids. V lost 5 bases and J lost 4; bases outside the gene matches: 7. Germline assignment: CDR1 PRHDT and CDR2 FYEKMQ (reference sequence). For the CDR3, the DNA is TGTGCCAGCAGCGGCGGACAGGACCTCTATGGCTACACCTTC. Translation gives CASSGGQDLYGYTF.

The V call is TRBV7-3, the J call TRBJ1-1, with D possibly being TRBD1 (5 bases). The ends were cut back, 4 bases at V and 1 base at J, with 7 bases in the middle. The CDR3 totals 13 residues. Germline CDR1 is SGHTA and CDR2 is FQGTGA. In nucleotides, the CDR3 is TGTGCCAGCAGCTCTCAGGGGAACACTGAAGCTTTCTTT. Its translation: CASSSQGNTEAFF.

The chain combines TRBV9 with TRBJ2-3, with TRBD2 matching over 7 bases. The CDR3 sequence is 14 residues long. The V segment lost 0 bases and the J segment 5 bases; nucleotides outside the gene matches: 3. The germline V gene has CDR1 SGDLS and CDR2 YYNGEE. The CDR3 DNA sequence: TGTGCCAGCAGCGTAGAGGCGGGAGTAGATACGCAGTATTTT. Its protein product is CASSVEAGVDTQYF.

This clone showed up just a few times. The chain recombines TRBV10-3 with TRBJ2-1; 9 bases map to TRBD2. Germline assignment: CDR1 ENHRY and CDR2 SYGVKD. The length of the CDR3 is 15 residues. V lost 0 bases, J lost 7 bases, and 4 bases stayed unmatched. The DNA of the CDR3 is TGTGCCATCAGTGAGTCGGGACTAGCAGGGAATGAGCAGTTCTTC. Its translation: CAISESGLAGNEQFF.

The rearrangement joins TRBV11-2 to TRBJ2-1; 7 nucleotides agree with TRBD2. The junction had 11 bases not matched to a gene; V was cut back by 5 bases and J by 1 base. This CDR3 is 17 amino acids long. Germline CDR1 and CDR2: SGHAT and FQNNGV. The CDR3 region is CASSPHRSSGSYNEQFF. Here the CDR3 DNA reads TGTGCCAGCAGCCCCCATAGGTCTAGCGGATCCTACAATGAGCAGTTCTTC.

The V gene is TRBV14, the J gene TRBJ2-7; 9 bases line up with TRBD1. The CDR3 totals 12 residues. Germline CDR1 SGHDN, CDR2 FVKESK. J lost 4 bases, V lost 8 bases, and 3 bases had no gene match. CDR3 bases: TGTGCCAGCGGGGACAGGGTATACGAGCAGTACTTC. Translated: CASGDRVYEQYF. The variable domain in full, with the rest retrieved from reference TRBV14 and TRBJ2-7, is EAGVTQFPSHSVIEKGQTVTLRCDPISGHDNLYWYRRVMGKEIKFLLHFVKESKQDESGMPNNRFLAERTGGTYSTLKVQPAELEDSGVYFCASGDRVYEQYFGPGTRLTVT.

The chain joins TRBV3-1 (or the pseudogene TRBV3-2) to TRBJ1-2; no clear D gene. Trimming removed 3 bases from V and 8 bases from J, with 10 bases in between. This CDR3 has 12 amino acids. CDR1 and CDR2 (germline): LGHDT, YNNKEL (reference sequence). The CDR3 DNA reads as TGTGCCAGCAGCCAGGCCTTGGGCGGCTACACCTTC. Protein sequence: CASSQALGGYTF.

The chain links TRBV5-6 to TRBJ2-3; D is undetermined. Trimming cost V 3 bases and J 1 base, with 15 bases left between them. The CDR3 loop spans 16 amino acids. Per the germline V gene, CDR1 is SGHDT and CDR2 is YYEEEE. CDR3 loop: CASSYFRSRGTDTQYF. In DNA form, the CDR3 reads TGTGCCAGCAGCTACTTCCGGAGCCGAGGCACAGATACGCAGTATTTT.

The chain carries TRBV20-1 and TRBJ2-1; possibly TRBD2 for D (6 bases). This CDR3 is 15 amino acids long. CDR1 DFQATT and CDR2 SNEGSKA come from the germline V gene (reference sequence). V lost 3 bases, J lost 3 bases, and 15 bases lay in between. CDR3 coding DNA: TGCAGTGCTAGTGGGGGGACTGTACTCTACAATGAGCAGTTCTTC. It codes for CSASGGTVLYNEQFF.

V is TRBV6-2 or TRBV6-3 and J is TRBJ2-1; D is ambiguous. The CDR3 spans 13 residues. In germline, CDR1 is MNHEY, CDR2 SVGEGT. The V and J ends lost 4 bases and 8 bases respectively, with 12 bases between them. The CDR3 nucleotides are TGTGCCAGCAGTTCCGATTGGGCGCATGAGCAGTTCTTC. It is translated as CASSSDWAHEQFF.

The chain joins TRBV4-1 to TRBJ2-1; 11 positions match TRBD2. Losses at the gene ends were 6 bases for V and 4 bases for J; bases not matched to a gene: 5. Germline lookup yields CDR1 MGHRA and CDR2 YSYEKL. The CDR3 extends over 15 amino acids. The CDR3 sequence: CASSSLAGGYNEQFF. DNA of the CDR3: TGCGCCAGCAGTAGCCTAGCGGGGGGTTACAATGAGCAGTTCTTC.

The table lists this clone with a count of one. The chain combines TRBV6-5 with TRBJ1-1; D not certain. The CDR3 runs 15 residues. V dropped 6 bases and J dropped 2 bases, with 16 bases sitting between them. Looked up from germline, CDR1 is MNHEY and CDR2 is SVGAGI. The CDR3, as DNA: TGTGCCAGCAGAGGCAGGTCACAACCCAACACTGAAGCTTTCTTT. This encodes CASRGRSQPNTEAFF.